These 19 T cell receptor beta chains originate from one sample sequenced in a study of CD8 T cells in Susac syndrome. The RNA, about 0.45 to 1 ug, was put through reverse transcription using random hexamers. MiXCR, applied by TCRdb to the immunoSEQ multiplex PCR reads, yields one record per CDR3 protein. The sample includes about 400,000 distinct CDR3 sequences, around 85% of them seen just once. The sequenced sample was CD8+ T cells from PBMCs. Receptor source: a human donor with multiple sclerosis.

The genes are TRBV7-2 and TRBJ2-1; possibly TRBD2 for D (5 bases). Germline loops: CDR1 SGHTA, CDR2 FQGNSA. The CDR3 sequence is 15 residues long. V dropped 3 bases and J dropped 7 bases, with 16 bases sitting between them. The CDR3 region has the DNA TGTGCCAGCAGCTTCGGACTTCCCCTGATGAATGAGCAGTTCTTC. Amino acid sequence: CASSFGLPLMNEQFF.

The V gene is TRBV3-1, the J gene TRBJ2-7, with D possibly being TRBD2 (6 bases). Germline CDR1 LGHDT, CDR2 YNNKEL (reference sequence). The CDR3 contains 16 residues. V dropped 1 base and J dropped 1 base, with 14 bases sitting between them. The CDR3 reads CASSQAPQGGSYEQYF. As DNA, the CDR3 is TGTGCCAGCAGCCAAGCACCTCAGGGAGGTTCCTACGAGCAGTACTTC.

The gene calls are TRBV6-5 and TRBJ2-7; 7 positions match TRBD2. V dropped 5 bases and J dropped 2; count of bases not matched to a gene: 6. CDR3 size: 14 residues. Germline CDR1 and CDR2: MNHEY and SVGAGI. The CDR3 DNA sequence: TGTGCCAGCAGTCCGGGAGGTATAACCTACGAGCAGTACTTC. Protein product: CASSPGGITYEQYF.

This clonotype has just a few counts. The gene calls are TRBV5-4 and TRBJ1-1; 8 nucleotides line up with TRBD1. J lost 10 bases, V lost 0 bases, and 8 bases had no gene match. Germline assignment: CDR1 SGHNT and CDR2 YYREEE (reference sequence). This CDR3 is 14 amino acids long. CDR3 amino acids: CASSLAPSGGRAFF. For the CDR3, the DNA is TGTGCCAGCAGCTTGGCGCCGTCAGGGGGCAGAGCTTTCTTT.

This clonotype was counted once. V gene TRBV30 combines with J gene TRBJ1-2; D is uncertain. Trimming shortened V by 2 bases and J by 6 bases, and 16 bases separated the two germline ends. Germline CDR1 GTSNPN, CDR2 SVGIG (reference sequence). CDR3 length: 14 residues. CDR3 region: CAWSWGNTGDGYTF. CDR3 sequence (DNA): TGTGCCTGGAGTTGGGGAAACACGGGTGATGGCTACACCTTC.

This clonotype occurred once. V is TRBV5-4 and J is TRBJ2-7; TRBD2 aligns across 12 bases. The germline V gene has CDR1 SGHNT and CDR2 YYREEE (reference sequence). The CDR3 length is 15 residues. The V gene end was trimmed by 5 bases and the J gene end by 1 base; junction bases not matched to a gene: 4. This CDR3 reads CASRRTSGTSYEQYF. Here the CDR3 DNA reads TGTGCCAGCAGGCGGACTAGCGGGACTTCCTACGAGCAGTACTTC. The full variable domain, completed using reference TRBV5-4 and TRBJ2-7, is ETGVTQSPTHLIKTRGQQVTLRCSSQSGHNTVSWYQQALGQGPQFIFQYYREEENGRGNFPPRFSGLQFPNYSSELNVNALELDDSALYLCASRRTSGTSYEQYFGPGTRLTVT.

This clonotype appeared a single time. This chain joins TRBV20-1 and TRBJ2-1, with 7 bases matching TRBD2. This CDR3 is 13 amino acids long. V shed 7 bases, J shed 0 bases, and the junction held 3 bases outside the gene matches. Germline CDR1 DFQATT, CDR2 SNEGSKA (reference sequence). CDR3 residues: CSVAGASYNEQFF. The CDR3 DNA sequence: TGCAGTGTCGCGGGAGCCTCCTACAATGAGCAGTTCTTC.

This clonotype came up a few times. The J gene is TRBJ2-7, the V gene TRBV20-1, with D maybe TRBD1 (6 bases). There are 13 residues in the CDR3. V lost 6 bases and J lost 3, with 15 bases in between. Germline V CDR1 and CDR2: DFQATT, SNEGSKA (reference sequence). The chain's CDR3 is CSARSSDSYEQYF. CDR3 nucleotides: TGCAGTGCCAGGTCTTCGGACAGCTACGAGCAGTACTTC.

As regards this clonotype: No conserved phenylalanine or tryptophan ends this CDR3, so it is likely a read error. The chain joins TRBV20-1 to TRBJ1-1, with 9 positions matching TRBD1. The trim removed 4 bases at V and 4 bases at J, leaving 16 bases unmatched. Germline V gene data show CDR1 as DFQATT and CDR2 as SNEGSKA (reference sequence). The CDR3 is 17 amino acids. The CDR3 protein is CSATLPGQGSWGTEAFV. For the CDR3, the DNA is TGCAGTGCTACACTTCCGGGACAGGGATCTTGGGGCACTGAAGCTTTCGTT.

This clonotype appeared many times. The chain is built from TRBV7-9 and TRBJ2-2; 13 bases are shared with TRBD2. CDR1 SEHNR and CDR2 FQNEAQ come from the germline V gene (reference sequence). The CDR3 extends over 17 amino acids. V trimming: 5 bases; J trimming: 0 bases; junction bases outside the gene matches: 3. The CDR3 region is CASSLGLAGANTGELFF. CDR3 nucleotide sequence: TGTGCCAGCAGCCTAGGACTAGCGGGGGCGAACACCGGGGAGCTGTTTTTT.

The V and J genes are TRBV12-3 or TRBV12-4 and TRBJ2-2; D ambiguous. Trimming shortened V by 6 bases and J by 0 bases, and 8 bases separated the two germline ends. The length of the CDR3 is 14 residues. The CDR3 sequence: CASSQSTNTGELFF. Here the CDR3 DNA reads TGTGCCAGCAGCCAATCAACGAACACCGGGGAGCTGTTTTTT.

Here the CDR3 reads CASSQLAGILYEQYF. CDR3 DNA: TGTGCCAGCAGTCAACTAGCGGGAATACTCTACGAGCAGTACTTC. V gene TRBV27 combines with J gene TRBJ2-7, with 10 bases matching TRBD2. Germline V gene data show CDR1 as MNHEY and CDR2 as SMNVEV (reference sequence). The CDR3 extends over 15 amino acids. V lost 5 bases and J lost 3; bases outside the gene matches: 7.

The table lists this clonotype with a few counts. This chain joins TRBV7-3 and TRBJ2-1; D is uncertain. Germline lookup yields CDR1 SGHTA and CDR2 FQGTGA. The CDR3 totals 13 residues. The V and J ends lost 5 bases and 5 bases respectively, with 10 bases between them. DNA for the CDR3: TGTGCCAGCAGCCTGTATCCCGACAATGAGCAGTTCTTC. Protein product: CASSLYPDNEQFF.

The chain uses TRBV5-1 and TRBJ1-1; TRBD1 matches 10 bases. The CDR3 has 15 amino acids. Per the germline V gene, CDR1 is SGHRS and CDR2 is YFSETQ. Trimming cost V 4 bases and J 5 bases; bases outside gene matches: 8. CDR3 DNA sequence: TGCGCCAGCAGCGGGACAGGGGTCGCCGAGACTGAAGCTTTCTTT. Translated, it gives CASSGTGVAETEAFF.

This clonotype has more than one count but fewer than ten. V is TRBV27 and J is TRBJ1-5, with D unclear. The CDR3 loop spans 13 amino acids. Trimming cost V 2 bases and J 3 bases, with 5 bases left between them. CDR1 and CDR2 (germline): MNHEY, SMNVEV (reference sequence). The CDR3 sequence is CASSLDFNQPQHF. Written as DNA, the CDR3 is TGTGCCAGCAGTTTAGACTTCAATCAGCCCCAGCATTTT.

The V gene is TRBV30, the J gene TRBJ2-7; 7 bases are shared with TRBD2. Germline CDR1 reads GTSNPN; CDR2 reads SVGIG (reference sequence). Trimming removed 3 bases from V and 5 bases from J; junction bases left unmatched: 10. The CDR3 covers 14 residues. CDR3 amino acids: CAWRMGLGRDEQYF. Here the CDR3 DNA reads TGTGCCTGGAGGATGGGTCTAGGGAGGGACGAGCAGTACTTC. Looking up the rest from reference TRBV30 and TRBJ2-7 gives the full variable domain: SQTIHQWPATLVQPVGSPLSLECTVEGTSNPNLYWYRQAAGRGLQLLFYSVGIGQISSEVPQNLSASRPQDRQFILSSKKLLLSDSGFYLCAWRMGLGRDEQYFGPGTRLTVT.

The chain recombines TRBV6-5 with TRBJ1-6, with TRBD1 identical over 8 bases. The CDR3 has 14 amino acids. V shed 4 bases, J shed 7 bases, and the junction held 3 bases outside the gene matches. CDR1 is MNHEY, CDR2 SVGAGI, per germline. CDR3 protein: CASSWGQENSPLHF. Here the CDR3 DNA reads TGTGCCAGCAGTTGGGGACAGGAGAATTCACCCCTCCACTTT.

The chain employs TRBV3-1 and TRBJ2-1, with no clear D. Germline CDR1 LGHDT, CDR2 YNNKEL (reference sequence). V was pared by 5 bases and J by 7 bases, with 21 bases between. This CDR3 spans 16 amino acids. CDR3 sequence reads: CASSSYLIGSGNEQFF. CDR3 nucleotides: TGTGCCAGCAGCTCCTACCTGATTGGCTCCGGGAATGAGCAGTTCTTC.

The gene calls are TRBV30 and TRBJ1-6; D ambiguous. The CDR3 is 13 residues long. The V end lost 5 bases, the J end lost 8 bases, and 13 bases lay between the germline ends. Germline CDR1 is GTSNPN and CDR2 is SVGIG (reference sequence). The CDR3 DNA reads TGTGCCTGGGACCCGGGCCTCTATTCACCCCTCCACTTT. Its translation: CAWDPGLYSPLHF.